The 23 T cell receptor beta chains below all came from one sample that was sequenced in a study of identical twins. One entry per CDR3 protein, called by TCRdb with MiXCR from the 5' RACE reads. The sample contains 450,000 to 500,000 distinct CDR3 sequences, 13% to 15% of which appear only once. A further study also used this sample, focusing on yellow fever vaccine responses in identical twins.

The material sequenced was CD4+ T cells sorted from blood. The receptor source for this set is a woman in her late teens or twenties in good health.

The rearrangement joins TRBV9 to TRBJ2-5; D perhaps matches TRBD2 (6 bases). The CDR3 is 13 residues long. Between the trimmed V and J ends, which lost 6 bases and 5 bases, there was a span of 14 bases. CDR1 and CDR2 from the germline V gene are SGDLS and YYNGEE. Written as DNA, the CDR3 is TGTGCCAGCAACCTAGACGGAGGGGAGACCCAGTACTTC. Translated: CASNLDGGETQYF.

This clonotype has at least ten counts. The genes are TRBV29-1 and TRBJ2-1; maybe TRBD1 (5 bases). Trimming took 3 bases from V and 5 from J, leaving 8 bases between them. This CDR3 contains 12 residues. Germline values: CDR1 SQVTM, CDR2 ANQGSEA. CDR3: CSVDPDNNEQFF. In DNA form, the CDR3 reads TGCAGCGTTGATCCGGACAACAATGAGCAGTTCTTC.

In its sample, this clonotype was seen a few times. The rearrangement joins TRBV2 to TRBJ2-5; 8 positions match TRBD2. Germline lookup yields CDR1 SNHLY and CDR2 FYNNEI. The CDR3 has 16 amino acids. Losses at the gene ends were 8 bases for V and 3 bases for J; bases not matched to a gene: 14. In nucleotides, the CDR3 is TGTGCCAGCCTCTTACCGGGAGGGCCGAGAGAAGAGACCCAGTACTTC. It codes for CASLLPGGPREETQYF.

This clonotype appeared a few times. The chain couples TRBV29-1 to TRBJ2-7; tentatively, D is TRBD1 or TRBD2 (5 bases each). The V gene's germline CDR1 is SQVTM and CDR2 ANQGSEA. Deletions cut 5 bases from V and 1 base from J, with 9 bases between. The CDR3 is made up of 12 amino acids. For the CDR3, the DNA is TGCAGCGTTTGGGACGGTTCCTACGAGCAGTACTTC. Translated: CSVWDGSYEQYF.

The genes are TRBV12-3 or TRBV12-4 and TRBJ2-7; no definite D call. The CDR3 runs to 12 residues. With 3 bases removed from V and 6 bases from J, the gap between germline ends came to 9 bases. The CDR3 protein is CASSFTGREQYF. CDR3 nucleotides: TGTGCCAGCAGTTTCACCGGGCGCGAGCAGTACTTC.

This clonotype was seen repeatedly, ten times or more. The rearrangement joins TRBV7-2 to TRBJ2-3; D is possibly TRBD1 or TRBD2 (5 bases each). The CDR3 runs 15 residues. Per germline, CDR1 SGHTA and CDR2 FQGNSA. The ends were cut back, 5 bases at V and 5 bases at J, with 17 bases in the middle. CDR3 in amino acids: CASSLSEGPGDTQYF. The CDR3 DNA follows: TGTGCCAGCAGCCTATCCGAGGGGCCGGGAGATACGCAGTATTTT.

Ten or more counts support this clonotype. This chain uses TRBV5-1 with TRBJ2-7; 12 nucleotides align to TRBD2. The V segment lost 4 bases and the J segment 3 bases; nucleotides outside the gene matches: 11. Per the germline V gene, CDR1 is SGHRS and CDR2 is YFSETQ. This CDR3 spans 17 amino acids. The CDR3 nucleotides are TGCGCCAGCAGCCCAGGACTAGCGGGGTCACCCCTCTACGAGCAGTACTTC. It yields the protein CASSPGLAGSPLYEQYF. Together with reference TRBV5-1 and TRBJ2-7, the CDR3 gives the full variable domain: KAGVTQTPRYLIKTRGQQVTLSCSPISGHRSVSWYQQTPGQGLQFLFEYFSETQRNKGNFPGRFSGRQFSNSRSEMNVSTLELGDSALYLCASSPGLAGSPLYEQYFGPGTRLTVT.

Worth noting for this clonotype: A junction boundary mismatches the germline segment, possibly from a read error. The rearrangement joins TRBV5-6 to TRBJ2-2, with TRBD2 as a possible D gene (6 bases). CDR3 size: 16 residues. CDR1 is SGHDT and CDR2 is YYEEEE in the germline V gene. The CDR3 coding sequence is TGTGCCATCAGCCCCGGACTACCGGGATCCCCCGGGGAGCTGTTTTTT. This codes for CAISPGLPGSPGELFF.

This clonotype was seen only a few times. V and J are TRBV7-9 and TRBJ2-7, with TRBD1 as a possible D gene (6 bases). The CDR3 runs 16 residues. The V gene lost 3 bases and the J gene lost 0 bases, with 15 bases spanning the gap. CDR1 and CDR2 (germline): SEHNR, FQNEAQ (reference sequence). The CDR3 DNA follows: TGTGCCAGCAGCTTGGGGGCCGGGACACTCTCCTACGAGCAGTACTTC. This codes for CASSLGAGTLSYEQYF. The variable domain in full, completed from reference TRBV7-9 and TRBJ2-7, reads DTGVSQNPRHKITKRGQNVTFRCDPISEHNRLYWYRQTLGQGPEFLTYFQNEAQLEKSRLLSDRFSAERPKGSFSTLEIQRTEQGDSAMYLCASSLGAGTLSYEQYFGPGTRLTVT.

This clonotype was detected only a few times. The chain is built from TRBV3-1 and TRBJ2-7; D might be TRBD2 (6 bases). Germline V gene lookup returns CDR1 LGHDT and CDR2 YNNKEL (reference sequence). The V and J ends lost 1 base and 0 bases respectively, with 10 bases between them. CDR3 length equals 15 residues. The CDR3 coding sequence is TGTGCCAGCAGCCAAGTCGGAGGGTCCTCCTACGAGCAGTACTTC. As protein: CASSQVGGSSYEQYF.

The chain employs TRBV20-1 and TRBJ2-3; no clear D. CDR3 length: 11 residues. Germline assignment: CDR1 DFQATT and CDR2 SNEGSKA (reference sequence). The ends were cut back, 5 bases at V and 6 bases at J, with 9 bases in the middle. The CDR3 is CSAAPWDTQYF. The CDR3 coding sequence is TGCAGTGCTGCGCCCTGGGATACGCAGTATTTT.

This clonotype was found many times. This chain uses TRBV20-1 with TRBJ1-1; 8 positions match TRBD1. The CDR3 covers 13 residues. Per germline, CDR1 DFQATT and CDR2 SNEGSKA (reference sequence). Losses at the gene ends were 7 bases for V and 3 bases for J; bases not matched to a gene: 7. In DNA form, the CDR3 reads TGCAGTGGTCCAGGGGGCGCCGACACTGAAGCTTTCTTT. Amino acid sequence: CSGPGGADTEAFF.

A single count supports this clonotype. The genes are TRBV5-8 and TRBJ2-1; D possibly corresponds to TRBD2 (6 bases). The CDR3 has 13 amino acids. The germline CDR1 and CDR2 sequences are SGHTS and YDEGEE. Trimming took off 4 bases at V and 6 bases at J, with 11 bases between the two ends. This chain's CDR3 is CASSPRDSNEQFF. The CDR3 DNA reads TGTGCCAGCAGCCCTCGGGACTCCAATGAGCAGTTCTTC.

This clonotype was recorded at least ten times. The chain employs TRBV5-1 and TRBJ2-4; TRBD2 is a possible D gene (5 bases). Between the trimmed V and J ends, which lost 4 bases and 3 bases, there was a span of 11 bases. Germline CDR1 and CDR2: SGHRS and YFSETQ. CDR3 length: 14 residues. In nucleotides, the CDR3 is TGCGCCAGCAGCATGGGCGCGGGCAAAAACATTCAGTACTTC. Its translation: CASSMGAGKNIQYF. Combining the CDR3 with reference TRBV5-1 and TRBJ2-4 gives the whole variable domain KAGVTQTPRYLIKTRGQQVTLSCSPISGHRSVSWYQQTPGQGLQFLFEYFSETQRNKGNFPGRFSGRQFSNSRSEMNVSTLELGDSALYLCASSMGAGKNIQYFGAGTRLSVL.

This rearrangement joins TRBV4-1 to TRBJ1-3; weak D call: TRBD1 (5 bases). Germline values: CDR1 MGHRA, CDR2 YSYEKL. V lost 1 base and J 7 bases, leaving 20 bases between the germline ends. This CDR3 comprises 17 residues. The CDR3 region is CASSQARGAAAGNTIYF. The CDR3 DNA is TGCGCCAGCAGCCAAGCAAGAGGGGCAGCTGCGGGGAACACCATATATTTT.

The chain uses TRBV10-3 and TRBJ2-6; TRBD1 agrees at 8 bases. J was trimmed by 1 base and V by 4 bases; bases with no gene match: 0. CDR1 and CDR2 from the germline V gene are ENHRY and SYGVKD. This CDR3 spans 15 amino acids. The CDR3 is CAISGTGSGANVLTF. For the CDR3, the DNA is TGTGCCATCAGTGGGACAGGGTCTGGGGCCAACGTCCTGACTTTC.

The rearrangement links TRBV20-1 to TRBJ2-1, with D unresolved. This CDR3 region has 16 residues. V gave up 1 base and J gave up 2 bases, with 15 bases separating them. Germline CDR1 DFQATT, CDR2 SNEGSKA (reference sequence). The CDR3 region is CSARAGSLTAYNEQFF. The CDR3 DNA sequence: TGCAGTGCTAGAGCTGGGTCTCTGACCGCCTACAATGAGCAGTTCTTC.

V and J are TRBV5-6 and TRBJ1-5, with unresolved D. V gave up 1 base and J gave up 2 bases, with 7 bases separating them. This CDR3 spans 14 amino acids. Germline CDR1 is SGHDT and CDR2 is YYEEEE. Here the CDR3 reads CASSLIRGNQPQHF. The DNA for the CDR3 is TGTGCCAGCAGCTTGATCCGGGGCAATCAGCCCCAGCATTTT.

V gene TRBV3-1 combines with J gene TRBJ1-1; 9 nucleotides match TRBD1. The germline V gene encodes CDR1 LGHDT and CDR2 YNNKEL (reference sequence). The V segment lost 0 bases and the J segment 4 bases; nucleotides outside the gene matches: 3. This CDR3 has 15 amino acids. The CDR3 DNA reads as TGTGCCAGCAGCCAAGATTACAGGGGGCGCACTGAAGCTTTCTTT. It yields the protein CASSQDYRGRTEAFF.

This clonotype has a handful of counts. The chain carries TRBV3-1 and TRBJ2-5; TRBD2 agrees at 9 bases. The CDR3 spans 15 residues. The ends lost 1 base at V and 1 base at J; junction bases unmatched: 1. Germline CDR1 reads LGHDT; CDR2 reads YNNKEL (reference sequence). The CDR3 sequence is CASSQGLAVQETQYF. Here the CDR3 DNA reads TGTGCCAGCAGCCAAGGACTAGCGGTCCAAGAGACCCAGTACTTC.

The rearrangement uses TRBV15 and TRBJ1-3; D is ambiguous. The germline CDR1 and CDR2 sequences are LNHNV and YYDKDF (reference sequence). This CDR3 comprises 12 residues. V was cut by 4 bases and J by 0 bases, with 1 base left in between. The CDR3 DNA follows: TGTGCCACCAGCAACTCTGGAAACACCATATATTTT. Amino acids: CATSNSGNTIYF.

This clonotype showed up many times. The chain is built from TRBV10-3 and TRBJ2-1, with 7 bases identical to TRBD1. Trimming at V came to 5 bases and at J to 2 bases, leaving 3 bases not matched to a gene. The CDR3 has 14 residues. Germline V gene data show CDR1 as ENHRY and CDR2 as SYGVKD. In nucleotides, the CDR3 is TGTGCCATCAGTACAGGGGTTACCTACAATGAGCAGTTCTTC. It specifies CAISTGVTYNEQFF.

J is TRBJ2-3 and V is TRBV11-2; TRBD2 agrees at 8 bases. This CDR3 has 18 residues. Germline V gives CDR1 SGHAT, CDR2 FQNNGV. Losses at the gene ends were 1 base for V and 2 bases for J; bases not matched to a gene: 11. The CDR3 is CASSLVGSGTGFTDTQYF. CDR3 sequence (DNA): TGTGCCAGCAGCTTAGTTGGTAGCGGGACCGGATTCACAGATACGCAGTATTTT.